Given below is one TCR beta chain in context. Lactation, pregnancy, other autoimmune disease or uncontrolled infection led to exclusion of patients. On the basis of clinical symptoms, serum thyroxine and TRAb, thyroid ultrasound and orbital computed tomography, diagnoses were made. CDR3 length equals 18 residues. The V gene end was trimmed by 5 bases and the J gene end by 4 bases; junction bases not matched to a gene: 20. The sample comes from a study of T cells in Graves' hyperthyroidism and ophthalmopathy. TCR beta CDR3 regions were amplified from RNA transcripts. Primed by the HTBI set, a first-round RT-PCR was run on the TCR CDR3. TCRdb reprocessed the multiplex PCR reads via MiXCR and lists one record per CDR3 protein. Here the sample spans about 640,000 distinct CDR3 sequences, less than 25% being singletons.

This sequence was found in a man aged 25-40 years with Graves' ophthalmopathy. This chain links TRBV12-3 or TRBV12-4 with TRBJ2-7; 7 positions match TRBD2. Sequenced material: blood. CDR3 coding DNA: TGTGCCAGCAGTCTCCTACGGGGGGTGAACGGGGCGTCTTACGAGCAGTACTTC. This translates into CASSLLRGVNGASYEQYF.